This T cell receptor (beta chain) derives from a study of regulatory T cells in long-lasting Graves disease. Findings and caveats of the study: Comparison showed that persistent patients shared more public clonotypes (under 3,000) than new patients (approximately 930). Patients with persistent disease showed a bias toward TRBV28, TRBJ1-2 and TRBJ2-5.

This clonotype showed up many times. Its antigen is unknown. Arm-PCR of CDR3 regions and iRepertoire HTBI primers were the basis on which TCR beta libraries were built. MiXCR was run by TCRdb on the multiplex PCR reads, yielding one entry per CDR3 protein. The sample includes 400,000 to 500,000 distinct CDR3 sequences, around 15% seen only once; the top ten take roughly a sixth. The time point denotes: newly diagnosed GD, antithyroid drugs for less than 3 months. PBMC RNA was the source of the TCR library. The guidelines of the American Thyroid Association were the basis for diagnosing Graves' disease. V lost 4 bases and J lost 5, with 10 bases in between. This CDR3 has 13 amino acids. Germline V gene sequence: CDR1 MNHEY, CDR2 SMNVEV (reference sequence). The same data also went into a second study, on T cells in Graves' hyperthyroidism and ophthalmopathy. That work adds: The TCR CDR3 first-round RT-PCR relied on the HTBI primer set.

The source of this sequence is a woman between 50 and 59 years old with Graves disease. This specimen consisted of peripheral blood mononuclear cells (PBMCs), obtained at new diagnosis, from a patient treated with antithyroid drugs. This rearrangement joins TRBV27 to TRBJ2-3; D gene unclear. The CDR3 DNA reads TGTGCCAGCAGTTCCCCCATCGAAGATACGCAGTATTTT. Translating gives CASSSPIEDTQYF.